Below are 22 T cell receptor beta chains sequenced from a single sample in a study of regulatory T cells in long-lasting Graves disease. Time point meaning: persistent/refractory GD, antithyroid drugs over 5 years with positive TRAb. The authors made the TCR library using RNA they extracted from PBMCs. Relying on iRepertoire HTBI primers and Arm-PCR of CDR3 regions, the team built TCR beta libraries. MiXCR was run by TCRdb on the multiplex PCR reads, yielding one entry per CDR3 protein. The sample has hundreds of thousands of distinct CDR3 sequences, 20% to 25% seen once; the top ten hold 13%. Material: peripheral blood mononuclear cells (PBMCs), obtained when the disease was refractory, from a patient treated with antithyroid drugs. Every receptor here comes from a female donor with Graves disease.

This clonotype was seen at least ten times. The chain carries TRBV2 and TRBJ1-5; the D gene is possibly TRBD1 (5 bases). CDR3 length equals 14 residues. CDR1 SNHLY and CDR2 FYNNEI come from the germline V gene. Trimming removed 8 bases at V and 0 bases at J, with 11 bases between. DNA for the CDR3: TGTGCCAGCGCGAAGGGGACTAGCAATCAGCCCCAGCATTTT. It yields the protein CASAKGTSNQPQHF.

The chain is built from TRBV5-1 and TRBJ2-7, with 8 nucleotides matching TRBD1. From germline, CDR1 is SGHRS and CDR2 YFSETQ. V shed 2 bases, J shed 6 bases, and the junction held 7 bases outside the gene matches. The CDR3 is 14 amino acids. The CDR3 DNA follows: TGCGCCAGCAGCTTACGGACAGGGCGAAGCGAGCAGTACTTC. Translation gives CASSLRTGRSEQYF.

This clonotype was counted a few times. An end of the junction does not agree with germline; a read error may underlie this. This sequence joins TRBV20-1 and TRBJ2-2; tentatively, D is TRBD2 (5 bases). Looked up from germline, CDR1 is DFQATT and CDR2 is SNEGSKA (reference sequence). This CDR3 is 13 amino acids long. The chain's CDR3 is CSAKEQNTGELLF. The CDR3 region has the DNA TGCAGTGCTAAGGAACAGAACACCGGGGAGCTGCTTTTT.

This clonotype came up many times. V gene TRBV12-3 or TRBV12-4 combines with J gene TRBJ1-2, with D maybe TRBD1 (6 bases). The length of the CDR3 is 13 residues. Trimming removed 5 bases from V and 4 bases from J, with 11 bases in between. CDR3 protein: CASSPRTVYGYTF. CDR3 nucleotide sequence: TGTGCCAGCAGTCCGAGGACAGTCTATGGCTACACCTTC.

With regard to this clonotype: Possible read error: a much larger clone is one base away. The rearrangement uses TRBV6-2 or TRBV6-3 and TRBJ2-2; D is unclear. This CDR3 comprises 16 residues. Germline V gene lookup returns CDR1 MNHEY and CDR2 SVGEGT. CDR3 nucleotides: TGTGTCAGCACCATCCCTTTGCAGCCTAGCACCGGGGAGCTGTTTTTT. Its translation: CVSTIPLQPSTGELFF.

V usage is TRBV30 and J usage is TRBJ2-3; maybe TRBD2 (5 bases). V dropped 2 bases and J dropped 0 bases, with 15 bases sitting between them. Germline-derived CDR1 and CDR2 are GTSNPN and SVGIG (reference sequence). This CDR3 has 16 residues. CDR3 coding DNA: TGTGCCTGGAGTCCACGAGTGGGAGTCAGCACAGATACGCAGTATTTT. Protein sequence: CAWSPRVGVSTDTQYF.

This clonotype was detected ten times or more. This chain links TRBV20-1 with TRBJ2-3; 14 bases fit TRBD2. The germline CDR1 and CDR2 sequences are DFQATT and SNEGSKA (reference sequence). The length of the CDR3 is 16 residues. V gave up 6 bases and J gave up 3 bases; unmatched junction bases: 8. CDR3 DNA: TGCAGTGCACTAAGTTGGACTAGCGGGAGGACAGATACGCAGTATTTT. Amino acid sequence: CSALSWTSGRTDTQYF.

This clonotype was recorded at least ten times. The chain links TRBV2 to TRBJ2-5; 7 bases map to TRBD1. The CDR3 is 15 residues long. Germline lookup yields CDR1 SNHLY and CDR2 FYNNEI. V shed 8 bases, J shed 2 bases, and the junction held 11 bases outside the gene matches. CDR3: CASRDRDRRQETQYF. In DNA form, the CDR3 reads TGTGCCAGCCGGGATCGGGACAGACGACAAGAGACCCAGTACTTC.

This clonotype was seen a few times. This rearrangement joins TRBV4-1 to TRBJ1-2, with TRBD1 as a possible D gene (5 bases). This CDR3 contains 16 residues. Trimming shortened V by 4 bases and J by 0 bases, and 15 bases separated the two germline ends. Germline V gene sequence: CDR1 MGHRA, CDR2 YSYEKL. The CDR3 region is CASSPVFRGANYGYTF. CDR3 sequence (DNA): TGCGCCAGCAGCCCAGTGTTCCGGGGCGCTAACTATGGCTACACCTTC.

This clonotype was observed a handful of times. The chain couples TRBV5-1 to TRBJ1-5; possible D gene TRBD1, 5 bases. V was trimmed by 5 bases and J by 3 bases, leaving 15 bases between them. Per germline, CDR1 SGHRS and CDR2 YFSETQ. The CDR3 covers 15 residues. CDR3 bases: TGCGCCAGCAGTAGTGTCAGGGTCATCAATCAGCCCCAGCATTTT. Translation: CASSSVRVINQPQHF.

CDR3 amino acids: CSAKAGGRIGELFF. The CDR3 nucleotides are TGCAGTGCTAAAGCGGGGGGGAGGATCGGGGAGCTGTTTTTT. The chain joins TRBV20-1 to TRBJ2-2, with 10 bases that match TRBD2. Germline V lookup: CDR1 DFQATT, CDR2 SNEGSKA (reference sequence). V dropped 4 bases and J dropped 7; count of bases not matched to a gene: 6. The CDR3 covers 14 residues.

The rearrangement links TRBV28 to TRBJ2-2; TRBD1 aligns across 7 bases. Germline V lookup: CDR1 MDHEN, CDR2 SYDVKM. The CDR3 has 14 amino acids. V lost 4 bases, J lost 4 bases, and 3 bases stayed unmatched. CDR3 in DNA: TGTGCCAGCAGTTGGGGACAGAGCACCGGGGAGCTGTTTTTT. This translates into CASSWGQSTGELFF.

This clonotype was observed at least ten times. The chain links TRBV28 to TRBJ2-7; TRBD1 might be the D (6 bases). V was pared by 7 bases and J by 1 base, with 11 bases between. The CDR3 runs to 13 residues. Germline V gene lookup returns CDR1 MDHEN and CDR2 SYDVKM. The CDR3 DNA reads TGTGCCAGCAAGCCAGGGGCGTCCTACGAGCAGTACTTC. It encodes CASKPGASYEQYF.

V gene TRBV28 combines with J gene TRBJ2-3; D remains ambiguous. The CDR3 is 13 amino acids. CDR1 is MDHEN and CDR2 is SYDVKM in the germline V gene. The V gene lost 5 bases and the J gene lost 2 bases, with 8 bases spanning the gap. The CDR3 loop reads CASSGAVTDTQYF. DNA for the CDR3: TGTGCCAGCAGTGGCGCAGTCACAGATACGCAGTATTTT.

The rearrangement links TRBV5-1 to TRBJ2-5, with TRBD2 as a possible D gene (5 bases). Germline V gene data show CDR1 as SGHRS and CDR2 as YFSETQ. The CDR3 consists of 15 residues. V lost 3 bases and J 2 bases, leaving 14 bases between the germline ends. DNA of the CDR3: TGCGCCAGCAGCTCGTATCCGGGGAAACAAGAGACCCAGTACTTC. It encodes CASSSYPGKQETQYF.

This clonotype was counted ten times or more. The chain combines TRBV7-9 with TRBJ1-2, with unresolved D. From germline, CDR1 is SEHNR and CDR2 FQNEAQ (reference sequence). The germline V and J ends were trimmed by 5 bases and 8 bases, with 15 bases remaining between them. The length of the CDR3 is 13 residues. The CDR3 is CASSLGGRSGYTF. The CDR3, as DNA: TGTGCCAGCAGCCTCGGCGGGAGGAGCGGCTACACCTTC.

This clonotype has only a few counts. The chain combines TRBV20-1 with TRBJ2-6; D ambiguous. Germline lookup yields CDR1 DFQATT and CDR2 SNEGSKA (reference sequence). This CDR3 is 16 amino acids long. The ends were cut back, 0 bases at V and 4 bases at J, with 13 bases in the middle. CDR3 protein: CSARDTRATGANVLTF. CDR3 in DNA: TGCAGTGCTAGAGATACTCGGGCGACGGGGGCCAACGTCCTGACTTTC.

This clonotype was counted between two and nine times. This chain connects TRBV5-1 to TRBJ1-1; D is possibly TRBD1 (6 bases). This CDR3 comprises 16 residues. Germline CDR1 and CDR2: SGHRS and YFSETQ. V was trimmed by 4 bases and J by 0 bases, leaving 16 bases between them. Here the CDR3 reads CASSPRADRMNTEAFF. CDR3 bases: TGCGCCAGCAGCCCGAGAGCGGACAGAATGAACACTGAAGCTTTCTTT.

This clonotype was seen many times. The V gene is TRBV5-1, the J gene TRBJ2-7, with D perhaps TRBD1 or TRBD2 (5 bases each). Trimming left V 4 bases short and J 0 bases short, with 11 bases between. The V gene's germline CDR1 is SGHRS and CDR2 YFSETQ. This CDR3 region has 14 residues. The CDR3 DNA reads as TGCGCCAGCAGCCGGGACGGAAGCTCCTACGAGCAGTACTTC. Amino acids: CASSRDGSSYEQYF.

V usage is TRBV11-3 and J usage is TRBJ1-4; D remains ambiguous. The CDR3 loop spans 14 amino acids. The V end lost 5 bases, the J end lost 5 bases, and 12 bases lay between the germline ends. CDR1 is SGHNT and CDR2 is YENEEA in the germline V gene. The CDR3 DNA reads TGTGCCAGCAGCCCAACCCTCGGCAATGAAAAACTGTTTTTT. It encodes CASSPTLGNEKLFF.

The V gene is TRBV27, the J gene TRBJ2-7, with TRBD1 identical over 8 bases. Germline CDR1 MNHEY, CDR2 SMNVEV (reference sequence). Trimming at V came to 6 bases and at J to 5 bases, leaving 9 bases not matched to a gene. This CDR3 has 14 amino acids. CDR3 protein: CASRALGQGHEQYF. For the CDR3, the DNA is TGTGCCAGCAGGGCGCTTGGACAGGGTCACGAGCAGTACTTC.

The chain links TRBV30 to TRBJ2-3; D is perhaps TRBD2 (6 bases). CDR1 is GTSNPN, CDR2 SVGIG, per germline (reference sequence). The CDR3 runs 15 residues. V lost 2 bases, J lost 2 bases, and 14 bases lay in between. CDR3 sequence (DNA): TGTGCCTGGAGTCGGCCCGGGGGTTACACAGATACGCAGTATTTT. Residues: CAWSRPGGYTDTQYF. Full variable domain (missing parts from reference TRBV30 and TRBJ2-3): SQTIHQWPATLVQPVGSPLSLECTVEGTSNPNLYWYRQAAGRGLQLLFYSVGIGQISSEVPQNLSASRPQDRQFILSSKKLLLSDSGFYLCAWSRPGGYTDTQYFGPGTRLTVL.